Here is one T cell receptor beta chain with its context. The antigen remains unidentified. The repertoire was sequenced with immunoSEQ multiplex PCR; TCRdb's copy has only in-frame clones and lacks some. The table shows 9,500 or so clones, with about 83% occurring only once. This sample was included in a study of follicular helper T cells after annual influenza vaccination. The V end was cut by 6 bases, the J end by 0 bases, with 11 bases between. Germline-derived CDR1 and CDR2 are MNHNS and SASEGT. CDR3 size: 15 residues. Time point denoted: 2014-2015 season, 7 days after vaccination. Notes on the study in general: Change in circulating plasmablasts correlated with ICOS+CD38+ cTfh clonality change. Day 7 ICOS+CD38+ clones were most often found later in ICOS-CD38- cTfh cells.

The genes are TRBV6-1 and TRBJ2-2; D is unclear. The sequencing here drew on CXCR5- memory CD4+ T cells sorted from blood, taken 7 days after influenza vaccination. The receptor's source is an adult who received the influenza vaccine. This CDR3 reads CASRDGRTNTGELFF. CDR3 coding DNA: TGTGCCAGCAGGGACGGCCGGACGAACACCGGGGAGCTGTTTTTT.